Below, 27 T cell receptor beta chains from the same sample are listed, as sequenced in a study of T cell responses to AZD1222 COVID-19 vaccine. Libraries were prepared by immunoSEQ multiplex PCR; TCRdb keeps only in-frame clonotypes and omits some of them. The table records roughly 120,000 clones, about four fifths of them present only once. This specimen was peripheral blood, taken on day 0 of AZD1222 vaccination. Every receptor here comes from an adult in good health.

V gene TRBV5-1 combines with J gene TRBJ2-3, with D unclear. CDR1 is SGHRS, CDR2 YFSETQ, per germline. The CDR3 totals 15 residues. Trimming left V 1 base short and J 0 bases short, with 9 bases between. The CDR3 protein is CASSLLADSTDTQYF. For the CDR3, the DNA is TGCGCCAGCAGCTTGTTAGCAGATAGCACAGATACGCAGTATTTT.

V is TRBV5-1 and J is TRBJ2-7; D call uncertain. CDR1 is SGHRS, CDR2 YFSETQ, per germline. Trimming shortened V by 2 bases and J by 1 base, and 7 bases separated the two germline ends. CDR3 length equals 13 residues. The CDR3, as DNA: TGCGCCAGCAGCTTCGCAGAATCCTACGAGCAGTACTTC. Protein sequence: CASSFAESYEQYF.

The chain couples TRBV6-6 to TRBJ2-3; possible D gene TRBD1, 6 bases. The V gene's germline CDR1 is MNHNY and CDR2 SVGAGI (reference sequence). Trimming left V 6 bases short and J 3 bases short, with 10 bases between. The CDR3 has 13 amino acids. CDR3 sequence: CASRPTGTDTQYF. DNA of the CDR3: TGTGCCAGCAGACCCACAGGGACAGATACGCAGTATTTT.

This clone was detected only a few times. The CDR3 loop is CASSLPGQSTYEQYF. CDR3 sequence (DNA): TGTGCCAGCAGCTTACCTGGACAGAGCACCTACGAGCAGTACTTC. This sequence joins TRBV13 and TRBJ2-7; TRBD1 might be the D (6 bases). Trimming cost V 2 bases and J 2 bases, with 13 bases left between them. The CDR3 is made up of 15 amino acids. CDR1 is PRHDT and CDR2 is FYEKMQ in the germline V gene (reference sequence).

This chain joins TRBV19 and TRBJ1-2; D not certain. CDR3 length: 10 residues. V was shortened by 11 bases and J by 8 bases, with 12 bases between the two germline ends. Germline V CDR1 and CDR2: LNHDA, SQIVND (reference sequence). The chain's CDR3 is CASGIGGYTF. In DNA form, the CDR3 reads TGTGCCTCCGGGATAGGCGGCTACACCTTC.

This clone was counted a few times. The rearrangement joins TRBV28 to TRBJ2-1, with a tentative D call TRBD2 (6 bases). V was cut by 0 bases and J by 3 bases, with 12 bases left in between. Per the germline V gene, CDR1 is MDHEN and CDR2 is SYDVKM. The CDR3 sequence is 16 residues long. The CDR3 DNA follows: TGTGCCAGCAGTTTATGGGAGGGGCGCATCTACAATGAGCAGTTCTTC. It specifies CASSLWEGRIYNEQFF.

The chain is built from TRBV5-6 and TRBJ2-3, with no clear D. Trimming took off 4 bases at V and 0 bases at J, with 9 bases between the two ends. Germline V gene sequence: CDR1 SGHDT, CDR2 YYEEEE. This CDR3 contains 14 residues. This CDR3 reads CASSTEPSTDTQYF. DNA for the CDR3: TGTGCCAGCAGCACAGAACCTAGCACAGATACGCAGTATTTT.

The chain joins TRBV3-1 (or the pseudogene TRBV3-2) to TRBJ2-1, with TRBD2 identical over 11 bases. Germline assignment: CDR1 LGHDT and CDR2 YNNKEL (reference sequence). The V segment lost 7 bases and the J segment 7 bases; nucleotides outside the gene matches: 9. The CDR3 consists of 15 residues. In DNA form, the CDR3 reads TGTGCCAGCAATAAGGGTGCTAGCGGGAGGAATGAGCAGTTCTTC. Its protein product is CASNKGASGRNEQFF.

The V and J genes are TRBV5-1 and TRBJ2-7, with TRBD1 identical over 8 bases. The germline V gene has CDR1 SGHRS and CDR2 YFSETQ. The length of the CDR3 is 14 residues. The ends lost 2 bases at V and 2 bases at J; junction bases unmatched: 3. This chain's CDR3 is CASSLGDRTYEQYF. In DNA form, the CDR3 reads TGCGCCAGCAGCTTAGGGGACAGGACCTACGAGCAGTACTTC.

This chain links TRBV28 with TRBJ2-6; D is uncertain. V was shortened by 2 bases and J by 0 bases, with 11 bases between the two germline ends. The CDR3 has 17 amino acids. The V gene's germline CDR1 is MDHEN and CDR2 SYDVKM. The CDR3 loop is CASSLKGLGSGANVLTF. The CDR3 DNA follows: TGTGCCAGCAGTTTAAAGGGCCTTGGCTCTGGGGCCAACGTCCTGACTTTC.

The chain combines TRBV3-1 (or the pseudogene TRBV3-2) with TRBJ2-1, with D maybe TRBD1 (6 bases). Germline CDR1 is LGHDT and CDR2 is YNNKEL (reference sequence). This CDR3 has 15 amino acids. V lost 4 bases to trimming and J lost 8 bases, with 18 bases between them. The CDR3 region has the DNA TGTGCCAGCAGCCCCCGGGACAATGGCCTCGATGAGCAGTTCTTC. It is translated as CASSPRDNGLDEQFF.

The chain recombines TRBV19 with TRBJ2-7, with no clear D. Germline V gene lookup returns CDR1 LNHDA and CDR2 SQIVND (reference sequence). The CDR3 totals 13 residues. V gave up 3 bases and J gave up 3 bases, with 9 bases separating them. Written as DNA, the CDR3 is TGTGCCAGTAGTATGGCAGGCGACTACGAGCAGTACTTC. This translates into CASSMAGDYEQYF.

The J gene is TRBJ1-2, the V gene TRBV15; 7 bases match TRBD1. J gave up 8 bases and V 1 base, and 10 bases lay outside the gene matches. This CDR3 is 15 amino acids long. CDR1 LNHNV and CDR2 YYDKDF come from the germline V gene (reference sequence). CDR3 nucleotide sequence: TGTGCCACCAGCAGAGGCGGACAGGCAGGGCGAGGCTACACCTTC. Amino acid sequence: CATSRGGQAGRGYTF.

The count of this clone is one. The V gene is TRBV10-3, the J gene TRBJ2-3; D possibly corresponds to TRBD2 (5 bases). Per the germline V gene, CDR1 is ENHRY and CDR2 is SYGVKD. V lost 2 bases and J 0 bases, leaving 6 bases between the germline ends. There are 14 residues in the CDR3. CDR3 loop: CAISERDSTDTQYF. Written as DNA, the CDR3 is TGTGCCATCAGTGAGCGGGATAGCACAGATACGCAGTATTTT.

The genes are TRBV7-8 and TRBJ2-3; maybe TRBD2 (6 bases). The ends were cut back, 1 base at V and 2 bases at J, with 13 bases in the middle. The germline V gene encodes CDR1 SGHVS and CDR2 FQNEAQ. The CDR3 totals 16 residues. DNA of the CDR3: TGTGCCAGCAGCTTAGGAACTAGCTTGAACACAGATACGCAGTATTTT. It encodes CASSLGTSLNTDTQYF.

The table lists this clone with a count of one. The chain recombines TRBV11-2 with TRBJ2-1; D is perhaps TRBD2 (5 bases). Looked up from germline, CDR1 is SGHAT and CDR2 is FQNNGV. The V and J ends lost 4 bases and 0 bases respectively, with 10 bases between them. There are 15 residues in the CDR3. The CDR3 sequence is CASSSRLSSYNEQFF. As DNA, the CDR3 is TGTGCCAGCAGCTCAAGACTAAGCTCCTACAATGAGCAGTTCTTC.

This clone was counted between two and nine times. The gene calls are TRBV7-2 and TRBJ1-1, with D hard to call. V lost 1 base and J 3 bases, leaving 12 bases between the germline ends. Looked up from germline, CDR1 is SGHTA and CDR2 is FQGNSA. The CDR3 loop spans 15 amino acids. For the CDR3, the DNA is TGTGCCAGCAGCTTAGATAACAGTGCGTACACTGAAGCTTTCTTT. Residues: CASSLDNSAYTEAFF.

V is TRBV5-1 and J is TRBJ1-1, with D perhaps TRBD1 (5 bases). The germline V and J ends were trimmed by 2 bases and 1 base, with 9 bases remaining between them. Germline CDR1 and CDR2: SGHRS and YFSETQ. The CDR3 has 14 amino acids. CDR3 sequence reads: CASSLDSQNTEAFF. In nucleotides, the CDR3 is TGCGCCAGCAGCTTAGACAGCCAGAACACTGAAGCTTTCTTT. The complete variable domain, with remaining parts taken from reference TRBV5-1 and TRBJ1-1, reads KAGVTQTPRYLIKTRGQQVTLSCSPISGHRSVSWYQQTPGQGLQFLFEYFSETQRNKGNFPGRFSGRQFSNSRSEMNVSTLELGDSALYLCASSLDSQNTEAFFGQGTRLTVV.

This chain connects TRBV28 to TRBJ2-7; D uncertain. V gave up 4 bases and J gave up 2 bases, with 15 bases separating them. CDR3 length equals 15 residues. The V gene's germline CDR1 is MDHEN and CDR2 SYDVKM. The CDR3, as DNA: TGTGCCAGCAGTTCCCCAGGACGGGCGGCCTACGAGCAGTACTTC. Amino acids: CASSSPGRAAYEQYF.

J is TRBJ2-7 and V is TRBV28, with TRBD2 matching 15 bases. Trimming removed 8 bases from V and 7 bases from J; junction bases left unmatched: 12. Germline V CDR1 and CDR2: MDHEN, SYDVKM. CDR3 length: 16 amino acids. This CDR3 reads CASYPGLAGGVGEQYF. The CDR3 DNA reads TGTGCCAGCTATCCGGGACTAGCGGGAGGAGTGGGAGAGCAGTACTTC.

The chain uses TRBV6-2 or TRBV6-3 and TRBJ1-5; tentatively, D is TRBD1 (6 bases). The germline V gene has CDR1 MNHEY and CDR2 SVGEGT. Trimming took off 2 bases at V and 1 base at J, with 21 bases between the two ends. There are 19 residues in the CDR3. CDR3 nucleotides: TGTGCCAGCAGTTACACACAGGGCGTTGGGGGATTAAGCAATCAGCCCCAGCATTTT. Translating it yields CASSYTQGVGGLSNQPQHF.

V usage is TRBV5-4 and J usage is TRBJ2-1, with TRBD1 identical over 7 bases. CDR3 length equals 17 residues. The germline CDR1 and CDR2 sequences are SGHNT and YYREEE (reference sequence). V lost 0 bases, J lost 5 bases, and 11 bases stayed unmatched. CDR3 coding DNA: TGTGCCAGCAGCTTGGTGACCGGGACAGTAAGCAACAATGAGCAGTTCTTC. As protein: CASSLVTGTVSNNEQFF.

In its sample, this clone was seen a few times. The V and J genes are TRBV6-5 and TRBJ2-7, with TRBD2 matching over 11 bases. The ends lost 8 bases at V and 6 bases at J; junction bases unmatched: 12. Germline CDR1 is MNHEY and CDR2 is SVGAGI. This CDR3 is 15 amino acids long. The CDR3 protein is CASGLILAGVSEQYF. Here the CDR3 DNA reads TGTGCCAGCGGCCTTATACTAGCGGGAGTTTCCGAGCAGTACTTC.

The V call is TRBV9, the J call TRBJ2-7; possible D gene TRBD2, 6 bases. Looked up from germline, CDR1 is SGDLS and CDR2 is YYNGEE. Trimming cost V 0 bases and J 1 base, with 17 bases left between them. The CDR3 sequence is 17 residues long. In nucleotides, the CDR3 is TGTGCCAGCAGCGTAGCCCCCCCGACTAGAGTGTCCTACGAGCAGTACTTC. Encoded protein: CASSVAPPTRVSYEQYF.

This clone was detected only a few times. This chain joins TRBV30 and TRBJ2-3, with 7 bases identical to TRBD2. Germline CDR1 reads GTSNPN; CDR2 reads SVGIG (reference sequence). The J segment lost 3 bases and the V segment lost 5 bases, leaving 5 bases of the junction unmatched. This CDR3 has 13 amino acids. The chain's CDR3 is CAWQRGWTDTQYF. The CDR3 nucleotides read TGTGCCTGGCAGCGGGGATGGACAGATACGCAGTATTTT. The variable domain in full, completed from reference TRBV30 and TRBJ2-3, reads SQTIHQWPATLVQPVGSPLSLECTVEGTSNPNLYWYRQAAGRGLQLLFYSVGIGQISSEVPQNLSASRPQDRQFILSSKKLLLSDSGFYLCAWQRGWTDTQYFGPGTRLTVL.

This sequence joins TRBV2 and TRBJ2-1; 7 bases line up with TRBD1. CDR3 length: 15 amino acids. Trimming at V came to 5 bases and at J to 3 bases, leaving 7 bases not matched to a gene. CDR1 is SNHLY, CDR2 FYNNEI, per germline. CDR3 loop: CASSSQGVDYNEQFF. The CDR3 DNA follows: TGTGCCAGCAGTTCCCAGGGGGTGGACTACAATGAGCAGTTCTTC.

This chain connects TRBV7-2 to TRBJ1-2; possible D gene TRBD1, 5 bases. Trimming shortened V by 1 base and J by 14 bases, and 14 bases separated the two germline ends. In germline, CDR1 is SGHTA, CDR2 FQGNSA. This CDR3 comprises 12 residues. The CDR3 region has the DNA TGTGCCAGCAGCTTAGATGCTGGGGCGGGAACCTTC. Translation gives CASSLDAGAGTF. The variable domain in full, with the rest retrieved from reference TRBV7-2 and TRBJ1-2, is GAGVSQSPSNKVTEKGKDVELRCDPISGHTALYWYRQSLGQGLEFLIYFQGNSAPDKSGLPSDRFSAERTGGSVSTLTIQRTQQEDSAVYLCASSLDAGAGTFGSGTRLTVV.